This is a list of T cell receptor beta chains from one sample in a study of CD8 T cells in ankylosing spondylitis. TCRdb recomputed calls from the 5' RACE reads with MiXCR, one row per CDR3 protein. The sample holds some 300,000 distinct CDR3 sequences, less than 25% seen once. The sequencing sample was made of blood, either unsorted or a sorted T cell fraction (not recorded which). These receptors were taken from a female donor with ankylosing spondylitis or in good health (not recorded which). The CDR3 runs from the conserved cysteine through the conserved F or W. The D gene is left open where the match is weak. Clone size appears in some rows only: once, few, many, or a class for an expanded clone.

CDR3: CSASGSSDEQYF
DNA: TGCAGTGCTAGTGGCTCCAGCGACGAGCAGTACTTC
length: 12
size: .
D: .
J: TRBJ2-7
V: TRBV20-1

CDR3: CSALTGSGNTIYF
DNA: TGCAGTGCTCTGACAGGATCTGGAAACACCATATATTTT
length: 13
size: many
D: .
J: TRBJ1-3
V: TRBV20-1

CDR3: CASSPGLEGEQYF
DNA: TGTGCCAGCAGCCCGGGGCTCGAAGGGGAGCAGTACTTC
length: 13
size: few
D: .
J: TRBJ2-7
V: TRBV12-3/TRBV12-4

CDR3: CASTPGTHTFWFF
DNA: TGTGCCAGCACCCCCGGGACCCATACTTTCTGGTTCTTC
length: 13
size: .
D: .
J: TRBJ2-1
V: TRBV28

CDR3: CASSFGPGRVHEQFF
DNA: TGTGCCAGCAGCTTTGGTCCAGGGAGGGTGCATGAGCAGTTCTTC
length: 15
size: few
D: TRBD2
J: TRBJ2-1
V: TRBV11-2

CDR3: CASSLLSLYEQFF
DNA: TGTGCCAGCAGTTTATTATCTTTGTATGAGCAGTTCTTC
length: 13
size: many
D: .
J: TRBJ2-1
V: TRBV12-3/TRBV12-4

CDR3: CASSRDRAQPQHF
DNA: TGTGCCAGCAGTCGGGACAGGGCCCAGCCCCAGCATTTT
length: 13
size: .
D: TRBD1
J: TRBJ1-5
V: TRBV6-2/TRBV6-3

CDR3: CASTIWRGKPSTDTQYF
DNA: TGTGCAAGCACCATCTGGAGGGGGAAACCTAGCACAGATACGCAGTATTTT
length: 17
size: .
D: .
J: TRBJ2-3
V: TRBV5-4

CDR3: CASRTRRGPGAYNEQFF
DNA: TGTGCCAGTCGCACCCGCCGAGGACCGGGAGCCTACAATGAGCAGTTCTTC
length: 17
size: many
D: .
J: TRBJ2-1
V: TRBV19

CDR3: CASSPQGAGSGANVLTF
DNA: TGTGCCAGCTCACCGCAGGGGGCAGGATCTGGGGCCAACGTCCTGACTTTC
length: 17
size: .
D: TRBD1
J: TRBJ2-6
V: TRBV18

CDR3: CSARPDRGGNQPQHF
DNA: TGCAGTGCTAGACCCGACAGGGGAGGCAATCAGCCCCAGCATTTT
length: 15
size: few
D: TRBD1
J: TRBJ1-5
V: TRBV20-1

CDR3: CASSRPGRGELFF
DNA: TGTGCCAGCAGCCGACCAGGGAGAGGGGAGCTGTTTTTT
length: 13
size: .
D: .
J: TRBJ2-2
V: TRBV5-5

CDR3: CASSPSQATDTQYF
DNA: TGTGCCAGCTCACCCTCGCAGGCTACAGATACGCAGTATTTT
length: 14
size: .
D: .
J: TRBJ2-3
V: TRBV18

CDR3: CAWSVQGIETQYF
DNA: TGTGCCTGGAGTGTCCAGGGTATCGAGACCCAGTACTTC
length: 13
size: few
D: .
J: TRBJ2-5
V: TRBV30

CDR3: CASSDPGVKWAGELFF
DNA: TGTGCCAGCAGTGATCCGGGAGTGAAATGGGCCGGGGAGCTGTTTTTT
length: 16
size: many
D: .
J: TRBJ2-2
V: TRBV6-1

CDR3: CASSQDRTGTSGRKNNEQFF
DNA: TGCGCCAGCAGCCAAGATAGGACTGGGACTAGCGGGAGGAAAAACAATGAGCAGTTCTTC
length: 20
size: .
D: TRBD2
J: TRBJ2-1
V: TRBV4-3